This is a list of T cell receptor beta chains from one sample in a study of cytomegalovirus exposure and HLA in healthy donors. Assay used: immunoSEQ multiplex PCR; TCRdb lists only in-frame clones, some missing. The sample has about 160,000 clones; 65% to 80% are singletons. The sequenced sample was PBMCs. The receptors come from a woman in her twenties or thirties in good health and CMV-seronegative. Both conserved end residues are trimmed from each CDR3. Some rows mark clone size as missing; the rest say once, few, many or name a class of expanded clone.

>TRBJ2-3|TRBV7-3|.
ASSVTPAGTSGGGSDTQY
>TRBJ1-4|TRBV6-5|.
ASSGPGTGDEKLF
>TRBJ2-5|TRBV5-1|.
ASSFGRLADQETQY
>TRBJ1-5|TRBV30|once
ASQGEGNQPQH
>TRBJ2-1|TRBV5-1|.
ASSLGGANEQF
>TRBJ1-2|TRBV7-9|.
ASSITGTQLGHGYT
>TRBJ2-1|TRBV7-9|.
ASSLEDRGPSYNEQF
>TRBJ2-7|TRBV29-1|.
SVEYTGGSSYEQY
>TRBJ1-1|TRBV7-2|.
ASSLNRGEAF
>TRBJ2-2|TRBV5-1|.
ASSLTASTNTGELF
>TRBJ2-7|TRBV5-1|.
ASSLGVVNEQY
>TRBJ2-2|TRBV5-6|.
ASSSAGQRNTGELF
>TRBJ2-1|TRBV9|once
ASSTLAGALNEQF
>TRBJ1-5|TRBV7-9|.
SSSLLNQPQH
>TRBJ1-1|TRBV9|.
ASSVEPGGQWLAF